These 32 T cell receptor beta chains originate from one sample sequenced in a study of blood T cell repertoires in COVID-19. TCRdb's copy holds only in-frame clones and misses some; the assay was immunoSEQ multiplex PCR. Of approximately 300,000 clones listed, around 92% are singletons. Sequencing used peripheral blood. Every receptor here comes from a woman in her 30s with COVID-19, enrolled during active disease.

The rearrangement uses TRBV2 and TRBJ1-5; D is perhaps TRBD1 (5 bases). The germline V and J ends were trimmed by 0 bases and 5 bases, with 14 bases remaining between them. CDR1 is SNHLY and CDR2 is FYNNEI in the germline V gene. This CDR3 contains 16 residues. The CDR3 region has the DNA TGTGCCAGCAGTGAAGCGCGGGGGGGACCGTATCAGCCCCAGCATTTT. Translated, it gives CASSEARGGPYQPQHF.

The V call is TRBV6-5, the J call TRBJ2-7; the D gene is possibly TRBD1 (6 bases). Deletions cut 4 bases from V and 6 bases from J, with 13 bases between. This CDR3 spans 13 amino acids. Germline V gene data show CDR1 as MNHEY and CDR2 as SVGAGI. The CDR3 loop is CASSSDRLSEQYV. The CDR3 coding sequence is TGTGCCAGCAGTTCAGACAGGTTGAGCGAGCAGTACGTC.

This chain uses TRBV2 with TRBJ1-5; D is possibly TRBD1 (6 bases). This CDR3 is built from 13 residues. Germline V CDR1 and CDR2: SNHLY, FYNNEI. The germline V and J ends were trimmed by 6 bases and 6 bases, with 12 bases remaining between them. CDR3 DNA: TGTGCCAGCAGCAAGGGGGAGTCTCAGCCCCAGCATTTT. Protein: CASSKGESQPQHF.

The J gene is TRBJ1-5, the V gene TRBV7-2, with D perhaps TRBD1 (6 bases). This CDR3 is 15 amino acids long. The V gene lost 4 bases and the J gene lost 2 bases, with 12 bases spanning the gap. The V gene's germline CDR1 is SGHTA and CDR2 FQGNSA. The CDR3 region has the DNA TGTGCCAGCAGCTCCCGACAGGAGGGCAATCAGCCCCAGCATTTT. Its protein product is CASSSRQEGNQPQHF.

The chain recombines TRBV29-1 with TRBJ2-5, with 9 bases aligning to TRBD2. This CDR3 has 15 amino acids. The trim removed 3 bases at V and 3 bases at J, leaving 8 bases unmatched. In germline, CDR1 is SQVTM, CDR2 ANQGSEA. The CDR3 DNA follows: TGCAGCGTTGATGGTAGCGGGGGCCGGGAAGAGACCCAGTACTTC. This gives the protein CSVDGSGGREETQYF.

J is TRBJ1-6 and V is TRBV3-1 (or the pseudogene TRBV3-2), with unresolved D. Germline V gene data show CDR1 as LGHDT and CDR2 as YNNKEL (reference sequence). The CDR3 covers 13 residues. V gave up 3 bases and J gave up 7 bases, with 7 bases separating them. CDR3 in amino acids: CASSQYNNSPLHF. As DNA, the CDR3 is TGTGCCAGCAGCCAGTACAACAATTCACCCCTCCACTTT.

This clone was observed a single time. The chain joins TRBV10-3 to TRBJ1-1; D not resolved. There are 13 residues in the CDR3. CDR1 is ENHRY, CDR2 SYGVKD, per germline. The V and J ends lost 4 bases and 1 base respectively, with 7 bases between them. The CDR3 reads CAISVGENTEAFF. In nucleotides, the CDR3 is TGTGCCATCAGTGTCGGGGAGAACACTGAAGCTTTCTTT.

The J gene is TRBJ2-1, the V gene TRBV9, with 11 bases that match TRBD2. Trimming removed 5 bases from V and 2 bases from J; junction bases left unmatched: 18. The germline CDR1 and CDR2 sequences are SGDLS and YYNGEE. The CDR3 runs 20 residues. CDR3 coding DNA: TGTGCCAGCAGGGATAAGGGACTAGCGGTCCAATTAGGGGCCTACAATGAGCAGTTCTTC. This encodes CASRDKGLAVQLGAYNEQFF.

The chain uses TRBV5-6 and TRBJ2-7; 11 nucleotides match TRBD2. Looked up from germline, CDR1 is SGHDT and CDR2 is YYEEEE. CDR3 size: 19 residues. V was pared by 4 bases and J by 4 bases, with 19 bases of the junction left unmatched. CDR3 in amino acids: CASSREGSGGALGIYEQYV. The DNA for the CDR3 is TGTGCCAGCAGCCGCGAGGGTAGCGGGGGGGCGCTGGGGATTTACGAGCAGTACGTC.

This chain joins TRBV5-1 and TRBJ1-2; no reliable D call. Germline CDR1 is SGHRS and CDR2 is YFSETQ. Trimming took 4 bases from V and 7 from J, leaving 11 bases between them. CDR3 size: 12 residues. CDR3 in DNA: TGCGCCAGCAGCCCAGAGGGTGGTGGCTACACCTTC. This encodes CASSPEGGGYTF.

V is TRBV5-6 and J is TRBJ1-2; 7 bases line up with TRBD1. Germline V gene lookup returns CDR1 SGHDT and CDR2 YYEEEE. The CDR3 loop spans 15 amino acids. Germline trimming cut 2 bases from V and 2 bases from J; bases unmatched to any gene: 6. The CDR3 DNA sequence: TGTGCCAGCAGCTTAATCCGGGACAGCAACTATGGCTACACCTTC. This translates into CASSLIRDSNYGYTF. The variable domain in full, completed from reference TRBV5-6 and TRBJ1-2, reads DAGVTQSPTHLIKTRGQQVTLRCSPKSGHDTVSWYQQALGQGPQFIFQYYEEEERQRGNFPDRFSGHQFPNYSSELNVNALLLGDSALYLCASSLIRDSNYGYTFGSGTRLTVV.

The chain joins TRBV9 to TRBJ1-2; possibly TRBD1 for D (6 bases). Looked up from germline, CDR1 is SGDLS and CDR2 is YYNGEE. With 3 bases removed from V and 1 base from J, the gap between germline ends came to 13 bases. This CDR3 is built from 15 residues. In DNA, the CDR3 is TGTGCCAGCAGCGCTCAAGGACAGATTAACTATGGCTACACCTTC. Its protein is CASSAQGQINYGYTF.

The DNA of the CDR3 is TGCGCCAGCAGTGAGTCGGGGGTCTGGGCTAGCGGGGGGACAGATACGCAGTATTTT. As protein: CASSESGVWASGGTDTQYF. The chain joins TRBV10-1 to TRBJ2-3; TRBD2 matches at 11 bases. The CDR3 runs 19 residues. Losses at the gene ends were 0 bases for V and 3 bases for J; bases not matched to a gene: 11. Germline values: CDR1 WNHNN, CDR2 SYGVQD (reference sequence).

The chain carries TRBV2 and TRBJ2-7; TRBD1 is a possible D gene (6 bases). V was shortened by 3 bases and J by 3 bases, with 12 bases between the two germline ends. From germline, CDR1 is SNHLY and CDR2 FYNNEI. This CDR3 has 14 residues. The CDR3 nucleotides are TGTGCCAGCAGTGACGGCAGGGGAAACTACGAGCAGTACTTC. Residues: CASSDGRGNYEQYF.

V is TRBV18 and J is TRBJ1-1; no clear D. CDR3 length: 13 amino acids. Germline assignment: CDR1 KGHSH and CDR2 LQKENI. Trimming removed 2 bases at V and 4 bases at J, with 8 bases between. CDR3 coding DNA: TGTGCCAGCTCACCAGAGTTCCTCACTGAAGCTTTCTTT. It specifies CASSPEFLTEAFF.

The V and J genes are TRBV19 and TRBJ2-3, with 9 bases matching TRBD2. This CDR3 has 15 amino acids. Germline trimming cut 4 bases from V and 4 bases from J; bases unmatched to any gene: 6. CDR1 is LNHDA, CDR2 SQIVND, per germline (reference sequence). CDR3 coding DNA: TGTGCCAGTAGTACCTACCTAGCGGGACCAGATACGCAGTATTTT. Translating gives CASSTYLAGPDTQYF.

In this sample, this clone turned up once. The chain recombines TRBV19 with TRBJ1-3; TRBD1 might be the D (5 bases). V was clipped by 3 bases and J by 0 bases, with 15 bases between them. The CDR3 has 17 amino acids. Germline V gene sequence: CDR1 LNHDA, CDR2 SQIVND (reference sequence). In DNA, the CDR3 is TGTGCCAGTAGTATTTTGGGGACTGGGACCTCTGGAAACACCATATATTTT. Its translation is CASSILGTGTSGNTIYF.

This chain connects TRBV28 to TRBJ2-7; weak D call: TRBD2 (6 bases). Germline V lookup: CDR1 MDHEN, CDR2 SYDVKM. This CDR3 has 14 amino acids. The V end was cut by 6 bases, the J end by 2 bases, with 14 bases between. CDR3 region: CASRRGRAPYEQYF. CDR3 bases: TGTGCCAGCAGGCGGGGTCGAGCTCCCTACGAGCAGTACTTC.

This chain joins TRBV28 and TRBJ1-1; D may be TRBD1 (6 bases). Trimming took off 5 bases at V and 8 bases at J, with 15 bases between the two ends. The CDR3 sequence is 13 residues long. The germline V gene has CDR1 MDHEN and CDR2 SYDVKM. CDR3 sequence (DNA): TGTGCCAGCAGTAGCAGGACAGTCGACGAAGCTTTCTTT. Translating it yields CASSSRTVDEAFF.

For this clone: Other DNA sequences in this sample translate to the same CDR3. The chain recombines TRBV7-2 with TRBJ1-5; 7 bases agree with TRBD1. V was clipped by 5 bases and J by 3 bases; unmatched bases: 7. The CDR3 totals 15 residues. From germline, CDR1 is SGHTA and CDR2 FQGNSA. CDR3 loop: CASSPTTGPNQPQHF. The CDR3 coding sequence is TGTGCCAGCAGCCCAACGACAGGGCCCAATCAGCCCCAGCATTTT.

The chain recombines TRBV6-5 with TRBJ1-2, with a tentative D call TRBD1 (5 bases). The CDR3 is 13 residues long. V lost 2 bases and J 7 bases, leaving 11 bases between the germline ends. CDR1 is MNHEY, CDR2 SVGAGI, per germline. For the CDR3, the DNA is TGTGCCAGCAGTTACGGGGCAGGTGGTGGCTACACCTTC. Translating gives CASSYGAGGGYTF.

J is TRBJ1-2 and V is TRBV7-9; D is unresolved. This CDR3 is 12 amino acids long. V was pared by 2 bases and J by 2 bases, with 3 bases between. Germline CDR1 is SEHNR and CDR2 is FQNEAQ (reference sequence). The CDR3 protein is CASSLQNYGYTF. The DNA of the CDR3 is TGTGCCAGCAGCTTACAGAACTATGGCTACACCTTC.

The genes are TRBV11-3 and TRBJ2-3; D not resolved. Per the germline V gene, CDR1 is SGHNT and CDR2 is YENEEA. The V and J ends lost 3 bases and 7 bases respectively, with 11 bases between them. This CDR3 is 13 amino acids long. CDR3 amino acids: CASSLLIGHTQYF. The CDR3 DNA reads as TGTGCCAGCAGCTTGCTGATCGGTCATACGCAGTATTTT. The whole variable domain, remainder taken from reference TRBV11-3 and TRBJ2-3, is EAGVVQSPRYKIIEKKQPVAFWCNPISGHNTLYWYLQNLGQGPELLIRYENEEAVDDSQLPKDRFSAERLKGVDSTLKIQPAELGDSAVYLCASSLLIGHTQYFGPGTRLTVL.

The J gene is TRBJ1-2, the V gene TRBV6-5, with D possibly matching TRBD1 (6 bases). The V gene's germline CDR1 is MNHEY and CDR2 SVGAGI. V was trimmed by 6 bases and J by 5 bases, leaving 16 bases between them. This CDR3 spans 14 amino acids. CDR3 loop: CASSPTGSSYGYTF. The DNA of the CDR3 is TGTGCCAGCAGCCCGACAGGCAGCTCATATGGCTACACCTTC.

CDR3: CASSDSSMGQFNYEQYF. The DNA of the CDR3 is TGTGCCAGCAGTGACTCGAGTATGGGACAGTTCAACTACGAGCAGTACTTC. The genes are TRBV6-4 and TRBJ2-7, with 7 bases lining up with TRBD1. The length of the CDR3 is 17 residues. V was pared by 0 bases and J by 3 bases, with 11 bases of the junction left unmatched. Germline CDR1 MRHNA, CDR2 SNTAGT.

J is TRBJ2-3 and V is TRBV11-2; TRBD1 agrees at 9 bases. The CDR3 loop spans 15 amino acids. Germline-derived CDR1 and CDR2 are SGHAT and FQNNGV. Unmatched junction bases numbered 6, after V lost 5 bases and J lost 3 bases. The CDR3 nucleotides are TGTGCCAGCAGCCCTTGGACAGGGGAAACAGATACGCAGTATTTT. Encoded protein: CASSPWTGETDTQYF.

This rearrangement joins TRBV19 to TRBJ1-2; D is perhaps TRBD1 (6 bases). The CDR3 is made up of 14 amino acids. The V end was cut by 3 bases, the J end by 7 bases, with 15 bases between. CDR1 LNHDA and CDR2 SQIVND come from the germline V gene (reference sequence). In DNA, the CDR3 is TGTGCCAGTAGTATTGGTCACAGGGTAGGTGGCTACACCTTC. Its translation is CASSIGHRVGGYTF. The complete variable domain, with remaining parts taken from reference TRBV19 and TRBJ1-2, reads DGGITQSPKYLFRKEGQNVTLSCEQNLNHDAMYWYRQDPGQGLRLIYYSQIVNDFQKGDIAEGYSVSREKKESFPLTVTSAQKNPTAFYLCASSIGHRVGGYTFGSGTRLTVV.

The J gene is TRBJ1-1, the V gene TRBV29-1, with D unresolved. Between the trimmed V and J ends, which lost 6 bases and 0 bases, there was a span of 8 bases. The CDR3 contains 12 residues. From germline, CDR1 is SQVTM and CDR2 ANQGSEA. This CDR3 reads CSVSILNTEAFF. For the CDR3, the DNA is TGCAGCGTATCCATTCTGAACACTGAAGCTTTCTTT.

The V and J genes are TRBV9 and TRBJ1-3, with D possibly TRBD1 on 6 matching bases. CDR1 is SGDLS, CDR2 YYNGEE, per germline. V was cut by 3 bases and J by 7 bases, with 20 bases left in between. CDR3 length: 16 residues. For the CDR3, the DNA is TGTGCCAGCAGCGCGTCAGTGGGGGCCCGAGAGAACACCATATATTTT. This gives the protein CASSASVGARENTIYF.

The rearrangement uses TRBV6-6 and TRBJ2-7; D gene unclear. This CDR3 region has 13 residues. Germline V gives CDR1 MNHNY, CDR2 SVGAGI (reference sequence). V was cut by 7 bases and J by 0 bases, with 10 bases left in between. CDR3 coding DNA: TGTGCCAGCACCCTGGCAGGCTCCTACGAGCAGTACTTC. Translated, it gives CASTLAGSYEQYF.

The chain is built from TRBV6-5 and TRBJ2-7, with D perhaps TRBD1 (6 bases). This CDR3 region has 14 residues. Germline CDR1 and CDR2: MNHEY and SVGAGI. V gave up 4 bases and J gave up 2 bases, with 12 bases separating them. Written as DNA, the CDR3 is TGTGCCAGCAGTTCATCCAGGGGCCCCTACGAGCAGTACGTC. Its protein is CASSSSRGPYEQYV.

This sequence joins TRBV6-5 and TRBJ1-4; D uncertain. Trimming left V 0 bases short and J 0 bases short, with 8 bases between. The CDR3 is 16 residues long. The germline gives CDR1 MNHEY, CDR2 SVGAGI. The CDR3 DNA reads as TGTGCCAGCAGTTACTCGGCGGCGACAACTAATGAAAAACTGTTTTTT. Its protein product is CASSYSAATTNEKLFF.